This T cell receptor beta chain was recorded in a study of identical twins. MiXCR, run by TCRdb on the 5' RACE reads, gives a single entry per CDR3 protein. The top ten hold roughly 4.3% of the sample, which has fewer than 900,000 distinct CDR3 sequences, less than 25% seen once. With respect to this clonotype: Its target is unknown.

Study results and caveats: With monozygotic twins, out-of-frame TCR alpha sharing exceeded what models estimated. Analyses based on zero insertions could be partly confounded by invariant MAIT and iNKT cells.

The V gene's germline CDR1 is DFQATT and CDR2 SNEGSKA (reference sequence). Trimming shortened V by 0 bases and J by 7 bases, and 13 bases separated the two germline ends. The CDR3 sequence is 14 residues long. A further study also used this sample, focusing on T cells expressing NK-cell markers. That report notes: There were a handful of donors in whom these clonotypes also led the CD3+CD56-NKG2C+ fraction. Nothing established the HCMV specificity of expanded NKG2C+ T cell clones.

This clonotype was obtained from a woman aged 18 to 35 in good health. The chain employs TRBV20-1 and TRBJ2-1, with D possibly matching TRBD2 (5 bases). The sample taken for sequencing was PBMCs. CDR3 in DNA: TGCAGTGCTAGAGATCTTGACCCGGGGAATGAGCAGTTCTTC. This codes for CSARDLDPGNEQFF.